Following are 16 T cell receptor beta chains from one sample sequenced in a study of blood T cell repertoires in COVID-19. Using immunoSEQ multiplex PCR, the repertoire was profiled, and TCRdb retains in-frame clones only, with some absent. The data hold about 160,000 clones, with just under 85% observed a single time. The sample was peripheral blood. Every receptor here comes from a man aged 35 to 55 who had recovered from COVID-19.

The V gene is TRBV15, the J gene TRBJ2-2; TRBD1 might be the D (6 bases). V lost 5 bases to trimming and J lost 6 bases, with 13 bases between them. The CDR3 has 14 residues. Germline CDR1 and CDR2: LNHNV and YYDKDF (reference sequence). As DNA, the CDR3 is TGTGCCACCAGCCGAGGCCAGGGGTCCGGGGAGCTGTTTTTT. Protein: CATSRGQGSGELFF.

The V call is TRBV6-2 or TRBV6-3, the J call TRBJ1-2; D is uncertain. V was cut by 6 bases and J by 8 bases, with 10 bases left in between. Germline CDR1 reads MNHEY; CDR2 reads SVGEGT. This CDR3 has 11 residues. In DNA form, the CDR3 reads TGTGCCAGCAGCGACGGGGAGGGCTACACCTTC. This translates into CASSDGEGYTF.

The gene calls are TRBV29-1 and TRBJ1-1; D is unresolved. V gave up 4 bases and J gave up 3 bases, with 12 bases separating them. Per the germline V gene, CDR1 is SQVTM and CDR2 is ANQGSEA. The CDR3 has 13 amino acids. The CDR3 coding sequence is TGCAGCGTTGCCGTTCGACGGGACACTGAAGCTTTCTTT. Its translation is CSVAVRRDTEAFF. Based on the CDR3 plus reference TRBV29-1 and TRBJ1-1, the full variable domain is SAVISQKPSRDICQRGTSLTIQCQVDSQVTMMFWYRQQPGQSLTLIATANQGSEATYESGFVIDKFPISRPNLTFSTLTVSNMSPEDSSIYLCSVAVRRDTEAFFGQGTRLTVV.

The chain uses TRBV7-2 and TRBJ2-3, with D hard to call. In germline, CDR1 is SGHTA, CDR2 FQGNSA. This CDR3 contains 14 residues. V gave up 5 bases and J gave up 7 bases, with 16 bases separating them. The CDR3 nucleotides read TGTGCCAGCAGCCTGGTTCGACACACTCATACGCAGTATTTT. Translation: CASSLVRHTHTQYF. The full variable domain, its missing parts supplied by reference TRBV7-2 and TRBJ2-3, is GAGVSQSPSNKVTEKGKDVELRCDPISGHTALYWYRQSLGQGLEFLIYFQGNSAPDKSGLPSDRFSAERTGGSVSTLTIQRTQQEDSAVYLCASSLVRHTHTQYFGPGTRLTVL.

The chain is built from TRBV13 and TRBJ2-1; D is possibly TRBD2 (5 bases). The germline V gene has CDR1 PRHDT and CDR2 FYEKMQ (reference sequence). The V end lost 5 bases, the J end lost 8 bases, and 31 bases lay between the germline ends. This CDR3 is 19 amino acids long. The CDR3 DNA follows: TGTGCCAGCAGCCTTCGAGGTGCCGTTCTAGGGAGAAGCGTAGATGAGCAGTTCTTC. This encodes CASSLRGAVLGRSVDEQFF. Looking up the rest from reference TRBV13 and TRBJ2-1 gives the full variable domain: AAGVIQSPRHLIKEKRETATLKCYPIPRHDTVYWYQQGPGQDPQFLISFYEKMQSDKGSIPDRFSAQQFSDYHSELNMSSLELGDSALYFCASSLRGAVLGRSVDEQFFGPGTRLTVL.

The CDR3 spells CASSLSGETIYGYTF. The CDR3 nucleotides are TGTGCCAGCAGCCTTTCGGGGGAGACAATCTATGGCTACACCTTC. The V and J genes are TRBV9 and TRBJ1-2, with D perhaps TRBD1 (5 bases). There are 15 residues in the CDR3. V lost 4 bases to trimming and J lost 4 bases, with 17 bases between them. Per germline, CDR1 SGDLS and CDR2 YYNGEE. Together with reference TRBV9 and TRBJ1-2, the CDR3 gives the full variable domain: DSGVTQTPKHLITATGQRVTLRCSPRSGDLSVYWYQQSLDQGLQFLIQYYNGEERAKGNILERFSAQQFPDLHSELNLSSLELGDSALYFCASSLSGETIYGYTFGSGTRLTVV.

J is TRBJ1-1 and V is TRBV9, with 12 bases identical to TRBD1. The CDR3 runs 15 residues. The germline CDR1 and CDR2 sequences are SGDLS and YYNGEE. V dropped 3 bases and J dropped 0; count of bases not matched to a gene: 0. The CDR3 nucleotides are TGTGCCAGCAGCGGGGACAGGGGGCTGAACACTGAAGCTTTCTTT. Its protein is CASSGDRGLNTEAFF.

This clone has more than one count but fewer than ten. The chain is built from TRBV9 and TRBJ1-2, with D tentatively TRBD1 (6 bases). This CDR3 has 15 amino acids. The germline CDR1 and CDR2 sequences are SGDLS and YYNGEE. The V and J ends lost 3 bases and 4 bases respectively, with 16 bases between them. CDR3 sequence reads: CASSDRDTGFYGYTF. The CDR3 DNA reads TGTGCCAGCAGCGACCGGGACACGGGATTCTATGGCTACACCTTC.

This chain joins TRBV18 and TRBJ2-2; 8 bases are shared with TRBD1. This CDR3 contains 14 residues. V shed 3 bases, J shed 5 bases, and the junction held 2 bases outside the gene matches. Germline lookup yields CDR1 KGHSH and CDR2 LQKENI. The CDR3 protein is CASSPRQGTGELFF. The CDR3 DNA reads as TGTGCCAGCTCACCGAGACAGGGGACCGGGGAGCTGTTTTTT.

The gene calls are TRBV3-1 (or the pseudogene TRBV3-2) and TRBJ2-1; unclear D gene. This CDR3 contains 16 residues. Trimming pared 2 bases from V and 1 base from J, leaving 12 bases between. Germline V gene lookup returns CDR1 LGHDT and CDR2 YNNKEL (reference sequence). CDR3 coding DNA: TGTGCCAGCAGCCAATCCTCCGCTAGATCCTACAATGAGCAGTTCTTC. The encoded protein is CASSQSSARSYNEQFF.

The chain recombines TRBV11-3 with TRBJ1-4; D is uncertain. Deletions cut 2 bases from V and 7 bases from J, with 14 bases between. The CDR3 extends over 15 amino acids. Germline-derived CDR1 and CDR2 are SGHNT and YENEEA. CDR3 nucleotides: TGTGCCAGCAGCTTATCGGCGGGGTTGGGTGAAAAACTGTTTTTT. It specifies CASSLSAGLGEKLFF.

The V call is TRBV5-1, the J call TRBJ2-5; D is perhaps TRBD2 (6 bases). The V gene's germline CDR1 is SGHRS and CDR2 YFSETQ. The CDR3 consists of 16 residues. V was clipped by 0 bases and J by 2 bases, with 14 bases between them. The CDR3 spells CASSLGIQEGQETQYF. The CDR3 DNA sequence: TGCGCCAGCAGCTTGGGGATTCAGGAGGGACAAGAGACCCAGTACTTC.

V gene TRBV7-2 combines with J gene TRBJ2-7, with a tentative D call TRBD2 (5 bases). Trimming took 6 bases from V and 7 from J, leaving 13 bases between them. The CDR3 covers 12 residues. Germline loops: CDR1 SGHTA, CDR2 FQGNSA. CDR3 coding DNA: TGTGCCAGCAGAAGAGAGACGGGAGAGCAGTACTTC. Protein sequence: CASRRETGEQYF.

Remarks on this clone: This sequence may be a read error, since a much larger clone differs from it by one base. The V gene is TRBV11-3, the J gene TRBJ1-4; TRBD1 agrees at 7 bases. The CDR3 sequence is 13 residues long. The V segment lost 4 bases and the J segment 7 bases; nucleotides outside the gene matches: 3. Germline CDR1 and CDR2: SGHNT and YENEEA. CDR3 bases: TGTGCCAGCAGCTCCCAGGGGGGTGAAAAACTGTTTTTT. Protein sequence: CASSSQGGEKLFF.

This chain uses TRBV7-6 with TRBJ2-3; 11 positions agree with TRBD1. CDR1 and CDR2 (germline): SGHVS, FNYEAQ. The length of the CDR3 is 16 residues. V lost 5 bases and J lost 4; bases outside the gene matches: 8. The CDR3 here is CASSLLDRGLSDTQYF. In nucleotides, the CDR3 is TGTGCCAGCAGCCTATTGGACAGGGGGCTTTCAGATACGCAGTATTTT.

This clone was seen a few times. In DNA form, the CDR3 reads TGTGCCAGCAGCTCAACTAGCGGGAGGCCTGAGCAGTTCTTC. Its translation: CASSSTSGRPEQFF. The chain links TRBV7-9 to TRBJ2-1; 12 nucleotides agree with TRBD2. V was pared by 4 bases and J by 9 bases, with 4 bases of the junction left unmatched. CDR3 size: 14 residues. In germline, CDR1 is SEHNR, CDR2 FQNEAQ (reference sequence).